This T cell receptor beta chain comes out of a study of OX40 agonist ivuxolimab in advanced cancers. Study summary: Prior checkpoint blockade (anti-PD-1, anti-PD-L1 or anti-CTLA-4) was permitted; under 50% had it. Study observations and caveats: Nonresponders, in some cases, also had low normalized T-cell clonal expansion.

Baseline was the first blood sampling point, followed by cycle 4 day 1 and cycle 7 day 1. Method: immunoSEQ multiplex PCR; TCRdb's copy keeps in-frame clones and lacks some. Among approximately 68,000 clones listed, about nine tenths were seen once. Worth noting for this clone: Its antigen is as yet unknown.

Germline V gene data show CDR1 as MNHEY and CDR2 as SMNVEV (reference sequence). CDR3 length equals 16 residues. Unmatched junction bases numbered 6, after V lost 5 bases and J lost 1 base. This sample comprised CD4+ or CD8+ T cells sorted from blood, obtained in a trial of the OX40 agonist ivuxolimab. The sequence derives from an adult with an advanced solid tumor such as melanoma, head and neck, liver or kidney cancer. The chain combines TRBV27 with TRBJ2-7; TRBD2 matches 12 bases. Here the CDR3 reads CASSASGTSGSYEQYF. CDR3 DNA: TGTGCCAGCAGTGCCTCCGGGACTAGCGGGTCCTACGAGCAGTACTTC.